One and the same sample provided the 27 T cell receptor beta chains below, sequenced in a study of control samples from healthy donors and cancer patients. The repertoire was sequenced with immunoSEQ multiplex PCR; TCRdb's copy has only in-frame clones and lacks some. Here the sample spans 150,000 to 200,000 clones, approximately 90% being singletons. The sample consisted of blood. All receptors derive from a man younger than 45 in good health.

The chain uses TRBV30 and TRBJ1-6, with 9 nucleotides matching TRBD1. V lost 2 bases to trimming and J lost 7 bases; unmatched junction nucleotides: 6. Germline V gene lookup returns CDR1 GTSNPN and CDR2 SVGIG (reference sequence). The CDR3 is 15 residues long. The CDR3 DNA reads TGTGCCTGGAGTATCTACAGGGGGCGAAATTCACCCCTCCACTTT. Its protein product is CAWSIYRGRNSPLHF.

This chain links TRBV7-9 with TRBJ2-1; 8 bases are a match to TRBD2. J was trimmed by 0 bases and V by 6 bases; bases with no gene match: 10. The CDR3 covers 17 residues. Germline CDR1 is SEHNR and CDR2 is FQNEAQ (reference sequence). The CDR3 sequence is CASRPPFLAGSYNEQFF. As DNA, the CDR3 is TGTGCCAGCAGACCACCCTTCCTAGCGGGCTCCTACAATGAGCAGTTCTTC.

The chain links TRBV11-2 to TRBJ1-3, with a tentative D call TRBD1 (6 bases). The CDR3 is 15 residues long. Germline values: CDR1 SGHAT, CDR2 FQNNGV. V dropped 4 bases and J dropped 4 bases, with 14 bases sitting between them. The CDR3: CASSWTQGTGNTIYF. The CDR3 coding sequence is TGTGCCAGCAGCTGGACACAGGGAACGGGAAACACCATATATTTT.

CDR3 nucleotides: TGTGCCAGCAGCCTAGCGGGAGTCTACGAGCAGTACTTC. It yields the protein CASSLAGVYEQYF. This chain joins TRBV3-1 (or the pseudogene TRBV3-2) and TRBJ2-7; 9 nucleotides agree with TRBD2. The CDR3 covers 13 residues. The J segment lost 3 bases and the V segment lost 4 bases, leaving 1 base of the junction unmatched. CDR1 and CDR2 from the germline V gene are LGHDT and YNNKEL (reference sequence).

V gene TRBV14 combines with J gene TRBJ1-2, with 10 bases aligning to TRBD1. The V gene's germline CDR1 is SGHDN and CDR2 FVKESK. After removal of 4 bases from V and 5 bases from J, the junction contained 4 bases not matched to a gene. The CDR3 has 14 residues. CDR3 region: CASSLTGGGYGYTF. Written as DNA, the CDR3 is TGTGCCAGCAGCCTGACAGGGGGCGGATATGGCTACACCTTC. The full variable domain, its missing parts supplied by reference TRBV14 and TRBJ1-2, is EAGVTQFPSHSVIEKGQTVTLRCDPISGHDNLYWYRRVMGKEIKFLLHFVKESKQDESGMPNNRFLAERTGGTYSTLKVQPAELEDSGVYFCASSLTGGGYGYTFGSGTRLTVV.

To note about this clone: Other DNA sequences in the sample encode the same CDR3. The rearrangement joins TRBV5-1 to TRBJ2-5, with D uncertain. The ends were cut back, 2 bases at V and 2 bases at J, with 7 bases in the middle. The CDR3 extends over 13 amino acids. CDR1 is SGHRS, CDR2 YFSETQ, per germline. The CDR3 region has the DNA TGCGCCAGCAGCTTAGGACGGCAAGAGACCCAGTACTTC. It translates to CASSLGRQETQYF.

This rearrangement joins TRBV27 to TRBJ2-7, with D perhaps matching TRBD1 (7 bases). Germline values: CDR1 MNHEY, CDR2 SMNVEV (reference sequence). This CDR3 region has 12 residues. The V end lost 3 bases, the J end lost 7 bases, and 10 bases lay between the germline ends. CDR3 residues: CASSFSGGEQYF. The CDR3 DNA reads TGTGCCAGCAGTTTTTCAGGGGGGGAGCAGTACTTC.

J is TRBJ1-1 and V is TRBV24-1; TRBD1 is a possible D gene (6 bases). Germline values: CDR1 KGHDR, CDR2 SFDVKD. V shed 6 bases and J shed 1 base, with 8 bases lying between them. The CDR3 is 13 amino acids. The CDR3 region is CATSRQANTEAFF. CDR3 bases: TGTGCCACCAGTCGACAGGCGAACACTGAAGCTTTCTTT.

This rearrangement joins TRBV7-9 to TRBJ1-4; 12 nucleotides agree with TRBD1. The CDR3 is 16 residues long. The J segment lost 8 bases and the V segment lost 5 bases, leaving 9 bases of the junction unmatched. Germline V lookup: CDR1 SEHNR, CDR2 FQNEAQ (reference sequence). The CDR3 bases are TGTGCCAGCAGCCATAGCCGGGACAGGGGGCGAGAAAAACTGTTTTTT. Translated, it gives CASSHSRDRGREKLFF.

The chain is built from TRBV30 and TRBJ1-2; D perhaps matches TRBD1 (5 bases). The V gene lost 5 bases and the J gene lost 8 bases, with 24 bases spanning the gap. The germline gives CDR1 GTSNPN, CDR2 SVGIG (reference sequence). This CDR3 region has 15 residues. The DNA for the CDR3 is TGTGCCTGGTCCCCGGGGGGGACCTGGGCGGGGGGCTACACCTTC. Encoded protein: CAWSPGGTWAGGYTF.

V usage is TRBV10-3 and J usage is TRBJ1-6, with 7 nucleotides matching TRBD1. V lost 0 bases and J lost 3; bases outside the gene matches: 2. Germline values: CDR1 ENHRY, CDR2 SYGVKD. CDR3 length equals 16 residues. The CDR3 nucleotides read TGTGCCATCAGTGAGTCGACAGGGAACTATAATTCACCCCTCCACTTT. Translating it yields CAISESTGNYNSPLHF.

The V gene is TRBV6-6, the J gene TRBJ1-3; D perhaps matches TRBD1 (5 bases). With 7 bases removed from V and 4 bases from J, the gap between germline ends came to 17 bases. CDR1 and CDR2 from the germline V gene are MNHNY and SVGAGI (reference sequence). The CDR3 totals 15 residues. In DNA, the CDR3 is TGTGCCAGCACCACCCGCCAGGGTGTGGGAAACACCATATATTTT. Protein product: CASTTRQGVGNTIYF.

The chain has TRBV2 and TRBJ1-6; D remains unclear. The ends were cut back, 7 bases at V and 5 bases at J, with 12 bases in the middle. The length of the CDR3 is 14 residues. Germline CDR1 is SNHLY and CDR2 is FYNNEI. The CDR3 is CASTNRRDNSPLHF. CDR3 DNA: TGTGCCAGCACCAACCGGCGGGATAATTCACCCCTCCACTTT.

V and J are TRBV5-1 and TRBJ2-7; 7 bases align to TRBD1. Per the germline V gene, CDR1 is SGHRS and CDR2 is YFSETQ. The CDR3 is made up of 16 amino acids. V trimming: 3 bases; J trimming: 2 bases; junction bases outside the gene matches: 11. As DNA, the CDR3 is TGCGCCAGCAGCTCCCGACAGGGAGTAACAACCTACGAGCAGTACTTC. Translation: CASSSRQGVTTYEQYF.

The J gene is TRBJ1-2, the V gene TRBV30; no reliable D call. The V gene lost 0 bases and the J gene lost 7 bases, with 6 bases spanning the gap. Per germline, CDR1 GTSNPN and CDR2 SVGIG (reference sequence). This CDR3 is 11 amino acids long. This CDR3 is CAWSVNGGYTF. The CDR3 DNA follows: TGTGCCTGGAGTGTTAATGGTGGCTACACCTTC.

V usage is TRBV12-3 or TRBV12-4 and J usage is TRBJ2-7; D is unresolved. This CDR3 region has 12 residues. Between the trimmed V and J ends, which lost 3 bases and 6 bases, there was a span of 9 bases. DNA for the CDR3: TGTGCCAGCAGTTTTTCTGGTCTCGAGCAGTACTTC. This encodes CASSFSGLEQYF.

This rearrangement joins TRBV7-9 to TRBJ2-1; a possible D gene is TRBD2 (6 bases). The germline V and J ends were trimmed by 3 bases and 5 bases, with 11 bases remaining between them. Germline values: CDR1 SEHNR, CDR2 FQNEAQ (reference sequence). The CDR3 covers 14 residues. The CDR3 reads CASSFTGGHNEQFF. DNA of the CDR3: TGTGCCAGCAGCTTTACAGGAGGGCACAATGAGCAGTTCTTC.

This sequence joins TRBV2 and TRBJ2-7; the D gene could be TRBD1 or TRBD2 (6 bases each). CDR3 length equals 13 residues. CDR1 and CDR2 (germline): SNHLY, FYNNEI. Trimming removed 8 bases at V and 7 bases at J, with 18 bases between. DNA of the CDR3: TGTGCCAGCTCCAAAAGGGGGGATATGGAGCAGTACTTC. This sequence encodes CASSKRGDMEQYF.

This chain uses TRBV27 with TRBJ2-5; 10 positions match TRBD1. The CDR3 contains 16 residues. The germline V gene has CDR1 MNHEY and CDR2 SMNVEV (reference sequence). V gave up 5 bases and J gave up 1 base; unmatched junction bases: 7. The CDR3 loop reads CASSPWTGGGQETQYF. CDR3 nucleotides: TGTGCCAGCAGTCCCTGGACAGGGGGAGGCCAAGAGACCCAGTACTTC.

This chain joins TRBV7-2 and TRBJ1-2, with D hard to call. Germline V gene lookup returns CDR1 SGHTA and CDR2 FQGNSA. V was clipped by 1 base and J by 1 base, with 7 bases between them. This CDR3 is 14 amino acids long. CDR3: CASSLGGFNYGYTF. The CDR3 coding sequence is TGTGCCAGCAGCTTAGGAGGTTTTAACTATGGCTACACCTTC.

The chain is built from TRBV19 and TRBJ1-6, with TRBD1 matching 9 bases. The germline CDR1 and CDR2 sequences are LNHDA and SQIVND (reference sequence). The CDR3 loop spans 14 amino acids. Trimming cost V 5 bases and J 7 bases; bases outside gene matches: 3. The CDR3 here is CASSGTGQNSPLHF. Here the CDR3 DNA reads TGTGCCAGTAGTGGGACAGGGCAAAATTCACCCCTCCACTTT.

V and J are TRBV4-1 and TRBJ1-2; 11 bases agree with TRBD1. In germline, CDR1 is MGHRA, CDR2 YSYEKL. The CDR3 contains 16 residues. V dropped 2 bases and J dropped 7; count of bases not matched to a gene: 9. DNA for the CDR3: TGCGCCAGCAGCCAACCGGACGGACAGGGGGCGTTTGGCTACACCTTC. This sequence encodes CASSQPDGQGAFGYTF.

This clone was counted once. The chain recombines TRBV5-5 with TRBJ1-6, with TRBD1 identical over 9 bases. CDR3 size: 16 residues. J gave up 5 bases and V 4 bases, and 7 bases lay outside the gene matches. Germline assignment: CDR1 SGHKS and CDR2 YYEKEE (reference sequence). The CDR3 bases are TGTGCCAGCAGCAAACCGGGACAGGGAAATAATTCACCCCTCCACTTT. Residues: CASSKPGQGNNSPLHF.

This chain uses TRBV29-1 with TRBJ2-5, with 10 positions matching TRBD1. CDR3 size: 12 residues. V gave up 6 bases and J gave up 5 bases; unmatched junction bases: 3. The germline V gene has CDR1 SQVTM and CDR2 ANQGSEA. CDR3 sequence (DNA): TGCAGCGTCAGACAGGGGGCGGAGACCCAGTACTTC. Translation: CSVRQGAETQYF. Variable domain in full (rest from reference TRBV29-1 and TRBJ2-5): SAVISQKPSRDICQRGTSLTIQCQVDSQVTMMFWYRQQPGQSLTLIATANQGSEATYESGFVIDKFPISRPNLTFSTLTVSNMSPEDSSIYLCSVRQGAETQYFGPGTRLLVL.

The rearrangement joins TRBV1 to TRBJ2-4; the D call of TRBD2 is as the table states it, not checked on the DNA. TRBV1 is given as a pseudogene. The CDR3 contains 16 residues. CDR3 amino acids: CTSTQERDLAKNIQYF. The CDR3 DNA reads TGCACCAGCACTCAGGAGCGGGACTTAGCCAAAAACATTCAGTACTTC.

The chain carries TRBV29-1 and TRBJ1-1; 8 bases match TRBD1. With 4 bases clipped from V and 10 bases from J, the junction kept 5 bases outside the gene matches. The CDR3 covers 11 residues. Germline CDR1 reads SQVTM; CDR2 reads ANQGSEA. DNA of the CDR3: TGCAGCGTTGGGGACAGGCGGGGAGCTTTCTTT. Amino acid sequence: CSVGDRRGAFF.

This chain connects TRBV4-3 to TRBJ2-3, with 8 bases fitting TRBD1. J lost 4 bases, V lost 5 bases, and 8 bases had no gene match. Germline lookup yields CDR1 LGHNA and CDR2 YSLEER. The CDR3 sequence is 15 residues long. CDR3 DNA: TGCGCCAGCAGCGAGACAGGGGAATTTTCAGATACGCAGTATTTT. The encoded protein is CASSETGEFSDTQYF.